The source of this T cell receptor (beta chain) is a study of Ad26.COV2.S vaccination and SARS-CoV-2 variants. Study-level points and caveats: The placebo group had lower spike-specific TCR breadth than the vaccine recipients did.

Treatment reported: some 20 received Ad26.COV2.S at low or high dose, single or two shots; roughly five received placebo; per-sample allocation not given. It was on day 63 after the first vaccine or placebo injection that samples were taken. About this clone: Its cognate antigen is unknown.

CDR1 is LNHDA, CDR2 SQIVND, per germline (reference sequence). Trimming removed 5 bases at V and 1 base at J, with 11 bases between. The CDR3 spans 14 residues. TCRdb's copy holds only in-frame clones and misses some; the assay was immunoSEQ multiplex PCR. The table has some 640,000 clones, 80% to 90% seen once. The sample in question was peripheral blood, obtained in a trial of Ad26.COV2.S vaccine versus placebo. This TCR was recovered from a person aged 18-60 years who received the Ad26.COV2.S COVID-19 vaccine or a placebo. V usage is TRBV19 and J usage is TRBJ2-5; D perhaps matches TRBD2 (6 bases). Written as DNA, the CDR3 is TGTGCCAGTAGTGGGGACTTGTTCCAAGAGACCCAGTACTTC. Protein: CASSGDLFQETQYF. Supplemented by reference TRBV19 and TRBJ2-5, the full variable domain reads DGGITQSPKYLFRKEGQNVTLSCEQNLNHDAMYWYRQDPGQGLRLIYYSQIVNDFQKGDIAEGYSVSREKKESFPLTVTSAQKNPTAFYLCASSGDLFQETQYFGPGTRLLVL.